This T cell receptor beta chain originates from a study of blood T cell repertoires in COVID-19. Sequencing was performed with immunoSEQ multiplex PCR; in TCRdb, only in-frame clones are kept and a portion is missing. In the table there are roughly 250,000 clones, 70% to 85% of which are singletons. The CDR3 length is 16 residues. V was shortened by 3 bases and J by 2 bases, with 11 bases between the two germline ends. Germline V gene data show CDR1 as SNHLY and CDR2 as FYNNEI. The receptor was derived from a woman at least 80 years old with acute or convalescent COVID-19. This sequence joins TRBV2 and TRBJ1-6; D gene unclear. The source material was peripheral blood. The CDR3 protein is CASSDSFLPYNSPLHF. Written as DNA, the CDR3 is TGTGCCAGCAGTGACAGTTTCCTTCCCTATAATTCACCCCTCCACTTT.